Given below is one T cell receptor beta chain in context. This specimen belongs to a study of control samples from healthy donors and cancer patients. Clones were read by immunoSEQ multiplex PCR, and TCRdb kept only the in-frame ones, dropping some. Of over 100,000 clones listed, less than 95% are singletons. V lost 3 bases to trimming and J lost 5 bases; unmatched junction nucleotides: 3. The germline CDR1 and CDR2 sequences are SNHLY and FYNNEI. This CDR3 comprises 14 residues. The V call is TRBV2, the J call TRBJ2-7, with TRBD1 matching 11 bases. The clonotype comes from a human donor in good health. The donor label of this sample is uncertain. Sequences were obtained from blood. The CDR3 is CASSEDRGRHEQYF. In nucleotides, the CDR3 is TGTGCCAGCAGTGAGGACAGGGGGCGCCACGAGCAGTACTTC.